The source of this T cell receptor beta chain is a study of T cells in tuberculosis. Findings of the study overall: GMM-specific TCRs were nearer to active tuberculosis alpha repertoires, suggesting expansion. Using the GMM-specific repertoire gave over 80% accuracy versus over 60% with motifs.

As concerns this clone: The antigen is undetermined.

The CDR3 is made up of 15 amino acids. V lost 2 bases and J lost 6; bases outside the gene matches: 7. Germline CDR1 SGHRS, CDR2 YFSETQ. Assay used: immunoSEQ multiplex PCR; TCRdb lists only in-frame clones, some missing. The sample has around 38,000 clones; roughly 96% are singletons. Latent tuberculosis screening used tuberculin skin test and IGRA at entry. Unsorted cryopreserved PBMC were sequenced, averaging around 100,000 T cells per clinical donor. The sequenced sample consisted of PBMCs. The rearrangement links TRBV5-1 to TRBJ2-2, with 7 nucleotides matching TRBD1. This clonotype was sampled from a donor between 10 and 35 years old with latent tuberculosis or without tuberculosis infection. The DNA for the CDR3 is TGCGCCAGCAGCTTTTGGGTAGGGGGCCCCGGGGAGCTGTTTTTT. Translating it yields CASSFWVGGPGELFF.